Shown below are 15 T cell receptor beta chains from a single sample sequenced in a study of T cell repertoires in cytomegalovirus infection. MiXCR was run by TCRdb on the reads, yielding one entry per CDR3 protein. The table lists 200,000 to 250,000 distinct CDR3 sequences, about 20% of them singletons. The sample comprised CD8+ T cells from PBMCs. The receptors shown here come from a human donor in good health (CMV status not recorded). Some clones in this sample may be carry-over from other donors' samples.

The chain employs TRBV5-1 and TRBJ2-5; D is unclear. The CDR3 sequence is 14 residues long. V was cut by 0 bases and J by 2 bases, with 8 bases left in between. Germline V gene sequence: CDR1 SGHRS, CDR2 YFSETQ. The chain's CDR3 is CASSLGDLQETQYF. Written as DNA, the CDR3 is TGCGCCAGCAGCTTGGGCGACTTGCAAGAGACCCAGTACTTC. Drawing the rest from reference TRBV5-1 and TRBJ2-5, the complete variable domain is KAGVTQTPRYLIKTRGQQVTLSCSPISGHRSVSWYQQTPGQGLQFLFEYFSETQRNKGNFPGRFSGRQFSNSRSEMNVSTLELGDSALYLCASSLGDLQETQYFGPGTRLLVL.

This clonotype occurred many times. The J gene is TRBJ2-7, the V gene TRBV7-9; D is possibly TRBD1 or TRBD2 (5 bases each). Germline CDR1 is SEHNR and CDR2 is FQNEAQ (reference sequence). Trimming left V 4 bases short and J 4 bases short, with 20 bases between. The CDR3 has 16 amino acids. The CDR3 DNA reads TGTGCCAGCAGCTCAACCGGCGGGTCAGGGCAGTACGAGCAGTACTTC. Translated: CASSSTGGSGQYEQYF. Full variable domain (missing parts from reference TRBV7-9 and TRBJ2-7): DTGVSQNPRHKITKRGQNVTFRCDPISEHNRLYWYRQTLGQGPEFLTYFQNEAQLEKSRLLSDRFSAERPKGSFSTLEIQRTEQGDSAMYLCASSSTGGSGQYEQYFGPGTRLTVT.

At least ten counts were recorded for this clonotype. This chain uses TRBV7-9 with TRBJ2-7; D gene uncertain. The germline V and J ends were trimmed by 5 bases and 2 bases, with 10 bases remaining between them. CDR3 length: 13 amino acids. Germline V gene lookup returns CDR1 SEHNR and CDR2 FQNEAQ (reference sequence). The DNA of the CDR3 is TGTGCCAGCAGCATTGACCCGACCTACGAGCAGTACTTC. Residues: CASSIDPTYEQYF.

This chain joins TRBV20-1 and TRBJ1-1; D not resolved. The V end was cut by 0 bases, the J end by 6 bases, with 8 bases between. This CDR3 is 12 amino acids long. Germline-derived CDR1 and CDR2 are DFQATT and SNEGSKA (reference sequence). CDR3 DNA sequence: TGCAGTGCTAGAGATCCCGACTCTGAAGCTTTCTTT. Translating gives CSARDPDSEAFF.

This clonotype was seen a few times. The J gene is TRBJ2-1, the V gene TRBV19; D could derive from TRBD1 or TRBD2 (6 bases each). The CDR3 runs to 16 residues. Per germline, CDR1 LNHDA and CDR2 SQIVND (reference sequence). Trimming took off 6 bases at V and 8 bases at J, with 23 bases between the two ends. For the CDR3, the DNA is TGTGCCAGTAGCCCGCCTCTAGGGGGGCGGGTGGATGAGCAGTTCTTC. Amino acids: CASSPPLGGRVDEQFF.

The chain combines TRBV5-6 with TRBJ1-4; D possibly corresponds to TRBD1 (6 bases). The CDR3 totals 13 residues. Trimming stripped 2 bases from V and 8 bases from J, with 10 bases between. Germline lookup yields CDR1 SGHDT and CDR2 YYEEEE. Written as DNA, the CDR3 is TGTGCCAGCAGCTTATGGACAGAGGAAAAACTGTTTTTT. Translation: CASSLWTEEKLFF.

In DNA, the CDR3 is TGCAGTGTCGAACGCCGGCAGGTGTCTGGGGCCAACGTCCTGACTTTC. Translated: CSVERRQVSGANVLTF. This chain joins TRBV20-1 and TRBJ2-6; D unclear. This CDR3 comprises 16 residues. Germline CDR1 and CDR2: DFQATT and SNEGSKA (reference sequence). V lost 7 bases and J lost 1, with 17 bases in between.

In this sample, this clonotype turned up a few times. The junction does not match germline at one end; this may be a read error. The chain joins TRBV25-1 to TRBJ1-2; 7 bases line up with TRBD1. The germline V gene has CDR1 MGHDK and CDR2 SYGVNS. The CDR3 sequence is 15 residues long. The CDR3 protein is CASSEFRDSPYGYTF. CDR3 sequence (DNA): TGTGCCAGCAGCGAATTCCGGGACAGCCCCTATGGCTACACCTTC.

J is TRBJ2-5 and V is TRBV6-2 or TRBV6-3; unclear D gene. Trimming took 11 bases from V and 7 from J, leaving 17 bases between them. The CDR3 contains 12 residues. Per germline, CDR1 MNHEY and CDR2 SVGEGT. This CDR3 reads CASQDPPRTQYF. The CDR3 DNA is TGTGCCTCCCAGGACCCGCCGCGGACCCAGTACTTC.

This clonotype was picked up a small number of times. This rearrangement joins TRBV4-1 to TRBJ1-5; D remains ambiguous. The CDR3 contains 15 residues. V gave up 0 bases and J gave up 4 bases, with 10 bases separating them. Germline CDR1 is MGHRA and CDR2 is YSYEKL. CDR3 protein: CASSQERLANQPQHF. The CDR3 bases are TGCGCCAGCAGCCAAGAGAGGCTTGCAAATCAGCCCCAGCATTTT.

This clonotype showed up just a few times. CDR3 amino acids: CASSKIGETQYF. The DNA for the CDR3 is TGTGCCAGCAGTAAAATAGGGGAGACCCAGTACTTC. This chain uses TRBV28 with TRBJ2-5; D ambiguous. Trimming shortened V by 5 bases and J by 5 bases, and 9 bases separated the two germline ends. Germline V gives CDR1 MDHEN, CDR2 SYDVKM. This CDR3 contains 12 residues.

This clonotype was counted a few times. The chain has TRBV10-3 and TRBJ2-5; tentatively, D is TRBD1 (5 bases). Trimming took off 0 bases at V and 4 bases at J, with 9 bases between the two ends. The CDR3 runs to 14 residues. Germline V gives CDR1 ENHRY, CDR2 SYGVKD. The CDR3 DNA follows: TGTGCCATCAGTGAGTCGCCAGGGTTAGAGACCCAGTACTTC. Encoded protein: CAISESPGLETQYF.

The V and J genes are TRBV27 and TRBJ1-2; no firm D call. Germline-derived CDR1 and CDR2 are MNHEY and SMNVEV (reference sequence). Trimming stripped 5 bases from V and 5 bases from J, with 12 bases between. The CDR3 spans 13 residues. The CDR3 coding sequence is TGTGCCAGCAGTCACGGACCTGTGTATGGCTACACCTTC. Encoded protein: CASSHGPVYGYTF.

The sample holds a few counts of this clonotype. The chain joins TRBV28 to TRBJ2-3; D is uncertain. This CDR3 has 15 amino acids. Trimming stripped 3 bases from V and 2 bases from J, with 12 bases between. Per germline, CDR1 MDHEN and CDR2 SYDVKM. The CDR3 is CASSFRDTYTDTQYF. Written as DNA, the CDR3 is TGTGCCAGCAGTTTCCGAGACACCTACACAGATACGCAGTATTTT.

This clonotype was counted a few times. V is TRBV12-3 or TRBV12-4 and J is TRBJ2-5; D is unresolved. CDR3 length: 11 residues. Trimming took off 5 bases at V and 5 bases at J, with 6 bases between the two ends. The CDR3, as DNA: TGTGCCAGCAGTATAGGGGAGACCCAGTACTTC. This translates into CASSIGETQYF.